The 26 T cell receptor beta chains below come from one sample, sequenced in a study of response to subunit inactivated influenza vaccine. TCRdb re-derived calls from the RT-PCR reads in MiXCR, one entry per CDR3 protein. The sample lists 700,000 to 800,000 distinct CDR3 sequences, roughly 18% seen once, with about a tenth in the top ten. The sequenced sample was PBMCs from blood, obtained around 5 days after vaccination. The receptors stem from a man aged 50-59 years who received an inactivated influenza vaccine.

The chain employs TRBV20-1 and TRBJ1-3; D gene ambiguous. Per germline, CDR1 DFQATT and CDR2 SNEGSKA (reference sequence). This CDR3 spans 13 amino acids. Trimming removed 6 bases at V and 2 bases at J, with 11 bases between. The CDR3, as DNA: TGCAGTGCGCGCGGGCCCCCTGGAAACACCATATATTTT. Amino acids: CSARGPPGNTIYF.

There are many counts of this clonotype. V gene TRBV12-3 or TRBV12-4 combines with J gene TRBJ2-1, with D perhaps being TRBD1 or TRBD2 (6 bases each). This CDR3 has 16 amino acids. V was pared by 3 bases and J by 6 bases, with 18 bases between. The CDR3 sequence is CASSLGGRVVVNEQFF. The CDR3 DNA sequence: TGTGCCAGCAGTTTGGGGGGCAGGGTAGTGGTCAATGAGCAGTTCTTC.

The gene calls are TRBV24-1 and TRBJ2-3; 9 nucleotides line up with TRBD2. The CDR3 is 15 amino acids. Germline V gene data show CDR1 as KGHDR and CDR2 as SFDVKD. V lost 5 bases and J lost 4; bases outside the gene matches: 6. The CDR3 loop is CATSGGLAGPDTQYF. DNA for the CDR3: TGTGCCACCAGTGGGGGACTAGCTGGCCCAGATACGCAGTATTTT.

The V call is TRBV20-1, the J call TRBJ2-6, with 9 nucleotides matching TRBD1. CDR3 length equals 17 residues. In germline, CDR1 is DFQATT, CDR2 SNEGSKA (reference sequence). V dropped 6 bases and J dropped 0; count of bases not matched to a gene: 9. CDR3 in DNA: TGCAGTGCGACGGCCGGGACAGGGACCTCTGGGGCCAACGTCCTGACTTTC. Translated, it gives CSATAGTGTSGANVLTF.

The chain employs TRBV20-1 and TRBJ1-1; a weak D match, TRBD1 (5 bases). The V and J ends lost 0 bases and 12 bases respectively, with 17 bases between them. CDR3 length equals 13 residues. Germline lookup yields CDR1 DFQATT and CDR2 SNEGSKA (reference sequence). The chain's CDR3 is CSARDYSIGGPFF. As DNA, the CDR3 is TGCAGTGCTAGAGATTATTCCATCGGGGGACCTTTCTTT.

This clonotype has just a few counts. The chain carries TRBV4-3 and TRBJ1-5, with D uncertain. The CDR3 runs to 16 residues. Germline lookup yields CDR1 LGHNA and CDR2 YSLEER. The germline V and J ends were trimmed by 0 bases and 3 bases, with 12 bases remaining between them. The CDR3: CASSQDMTVINQPQHF. CDR3 nucleotides: TGCGCCAGCAGCCAAGATATGACCGTCATCAATCAGCCCCAGCATTTT.

The gene calls are TRBV7-2 and TRBJ2-2; possible D gene TRBD1, 5 bases. Trimming shortened V by 4 bases and J by 3 bases, and 9 bases separated the two germline ends. Germline V gene lookup returns CDR1 SGHTA and CDR2 FQGNSA. The CDR3 length is 14 residues. The CDR3 region is CASSSGQHTGELFF. As DNA, the CDR3 is TGTGCCAGCAGCTCAGGACAACACACCGGGGAGCTGTTTTTT. Supplemented by reference TRBV7-2 and TRBJ2-2, the full variable domain reads GAGVSQSPSNKVTEKGKDVELRCDPISGHTALYWYRQSLGQGLEFLIYFQGNSAPDKSGLPSDRFSAERTGGSVSTLTIQRTQQEDSAVYLCASSSGQHTGELFFGEGSRLTVL.

The V call is TRBV28, the J call TRBJ2-1; D is unresolved. V was cut by 7 bases and J by 4 bases, with 11 bases left in between. The CDR3 totals 13 residues. The V gene's germline CDR1 is MDHEN and CDR2 SYDVKM. Here the CDR3 reads CASTLTRYNEQFF. CDR3 in DNA: TGTGCCAGCACCCTAACCAGATACAATGAGCAGTTCTTC.

The sample holds a few counts of this clonotype. The V and J genes are TRBV20-1 and TRBJ2-7; unclear D gene. In germline, CDR1 is DFQATT, CDR2 SNEGSKA (reference sequence). V was pared by 3 bases and J by 2 bases, with 14 bases between. The CDR3 sequence is 14 residues long. Written as DNA, the CDR3 is TGCAGTGCTAGCCCGGGCCCGAATCCCTACGAGCAGTACTTC. Translation: CSASPGPNPYEQYF.

The table lists this clonotype with many counts. The CDR3 nucleotides are TGCGCCAGCAGCCCTGACAGGGTGAGATTCTACGAGCAGTACTTC. Translation gives CASSPDRVRFYEQYF. The genes are TRBV5-1 and TRBJ2-7; TRBD1 agrees at 7 bases. Per the germline V gene, CDR1 is SGHRS and CDR2 is YFSETQ. V dropped 4 bases and J dropped 3; count of bases not matched to a gene: 10. The CDR3 has 15 amino acids.

The chain carries TRBV24-1 and TRBJ2-7; 12 bases agree with TRBD1. V lost 9 bases to trimming and J lost 7 bases; unmatched junction nucleotides: 6. The CDR3 sequence is 13 residues long. Germline CDR1 KGHDR, CDR2 SFDVKD. The CDR3 DNA reads TGTGCCACCGAGGGACAGGGGGCGAGAGAGCAGTACTTC. Translating gives CATEGQGAREQYF.

The gene calls are TRBV7-9 and TRBJ2-1, with 7 bases fitting TRBD1. The CDR3 consists of 14 residues. CDR1 is SEHNR, CDR2 FQNEAQ, per germline (reference sequence). Trimming removed 4 bases from V and 8 bases from J; junction bases left unmatched: 8. In DNA, the CDR3 is TGTGCCAGCAGCTCCCTCGACAGGGAAGATGAGCAGTTCTTC. This translates into CASSSLDREDEQFF.

This clonotype was found a few times. The chain carries TRBV10-3 and TRBJ2-7, with D perhaps TRBD1 (6 bases). The CDR3 has 14 amino acids. The V and J ends lost 5 bases and 6 bases respectively, with 17 bases between them. Germline V gene data show CDR1 as ENHRY and CDR2 as SYGVKD. CDR3 coding DNA: TGTGCCATCAGTACAGGGACGGAGAGCGGCGAGCAGTACTTC. Amino acid sequence: CAISTGTESGEQYF.

The chain recombines TRBV4-2 with TRBJ2-7; tentatively, D is TRBD2 (6 bases). CDR1 and CDR2 from the germline V gene are LGHNA and YNFKEQ. V was pared by 1 base and J by 0 bases, with 19 bases between. This CDR3 region has 18 residues. The CDR3 DNA follows: TGTGCCAGCAGCCAAGTCATATGGCGAGCGGGCAGCTCCTACGAGCAGTACTTC. As protein: CASSQVIWRAGSSYEQYF.

The chain links TRBV20-1 to TRBJ2-1; 8 nucleotides match TRBD2. The germline CDR1 and CDR2 sequences are DFQATT and SNEGSKA (reference sequence). This CDR3 has 14 amino acids. The CDR3 loop is CSGGASGLRNEQFF. The CDR3 DNA reads TGCAGCGGGGGGGCTAGCGGGTTACGGAATGAGCAGTTCTTC.

The chain is built from TRBV6-2 or TRBV6-3 and TRBJ2-5; 10 bases match TRBD2. CDR1 and CDR2 from the germline V gene are MNHEY and SVGEGT. The trim removed 0 bases at V and 2 bases at J, leaving 9 bases unmatched. CDR3 length equals 18 residues. The CDR3 is CASSYSTWTSGRQETQYF. The CDR3 region has the DNA TGTGCCAGCAGTTACTCGACCTGGACTAGCGGCCGACAAGAGACCCAGTACTTC.

The CDR3: CASSEYQGLSYNEQFF. CDR3 bases: TGTGCCAGCAGTGAATATCAGGGGCTTTCCTACAATGAGCAGTTCTTC. The chain has TRBV25-1 and TRBJ2-1, with D tentatively TRBD1 (6 bases). Per the germline V gene, CDR1 is MGHDK and CDR2 is SYGVNS. CDR3 length: 16 residues. V shed 0 bases and J shed 1 base, with 10 bases lying between them.

This clonotype appeared a few times. The J gene is TRBJ1-1, the V gene TRBV4-1; weak D call: TRBD1 (5 bases). Trimming took off 0 bases at V and 6 bases at J, with 8 bases between the two ends. This CDR3 is 13 amino acids long. Germline V gene data show CDR1 as MGHRA and CDR2 as YSYEKL. The CDR3 region has the DNA TGCGCCAGCAGCCAAGATCTGGGGGCTGAAGCTTTCTTT. This encodes CASSQDLGAEAFF.

The J gene is TRBJ1-1, the V gene TRBV15; TRBD1 might be the D (5 bases). Germline V gene lookup returns CDR1 LNHNV and CDR2 YYDKDF (reference sequence). V dropped 3 bases and J dropped 6 bases, with 14 bases sitting between them. The CDR3 covers 14 residues. The CDR3 protein is CATSSRLAGSEAFF. For the CDR3, the DNA is TGTGCCACCAGCAGCCGCCTCGCAGGGTCTGAAGCTTTCTTT.

The sample holds a few counts of this clonotype. The genes are TRBV20-1 and TRBJ2-7, with 11 bases lining up with TRBD2. J lost 4 bases, V lost 5 bases, and 7 bases had no gene match. This CDR3 is 14 amino acids long. Germline CDR1 DFQATT, CDR2 SNEGSKA (reference sequence). For the CDR3, the DNA is TGCAGTGCTCTTAGCGGGAGGGCCACATACGAGCAGTACTTC. This codes for CSALSGRATYEQYF.

This clonotype was seen a few times. The rearrangement uses TRBV29-1 and TRBJ2-5, with a tentative D call TRBD1 (5 bases). The germline V and J ends were trimmed by 7 bases and 5 bases, with 14 bases remaining between them. CDR3 length equals 12 residues. CDR1 SQVTM and CDR2 ANQGSEA come from the germline V gene. The CDR3 nucleotides are TGCAGCGGGAAGGACACCCTGGAGACCCAGTACTTC. This gives the protein CSGKDTLETQYF. The full variable domain, rest sourced from reference TRBV29-1 and TRBJ2-5, is SAVISQKPSRDICQRGTSLTIQCQVDSQVTMMFWYRQQPGQSLTLIATANQGSEATYESGFVIDKFPISRPNLTFSTLTVSNMSPEDSSIYLCSGKDTLETQYFGPGTRLLVL.

V and J are TRBV29-1 and TRBJ2-7; 8 nucleotides match TRBD2. V shed 5 bases and J 0 bases; nucleotides not matched to a gene: 3. This CDR3 region has 13 residues. CDR1 and CDR2 from the germline V gene are SQVTM and ANQGSEA. In DNA form, the CDR3 reads TGCAGCGTTAAAAGCGGGAGCTCCTACGAGCAGTACTTC. Amino acid sequence: CSVKSGSSYEQYF.

This clonotype has just a few counts. This rearrangement joins TRBV20-1 to TRBJ2-3; D is perhaps TRBD2 (5 bases). This CDR3 has 12 amino acids. Germline CDR1 reads DFQATT; CDR2 reads SNEGSKA (reference sequence). Between the trimmed V and J ends, which lost 3 bases and 10 bases, there was a span of 14 bases. The CDR3 region has the DNA TGCAGTGCTAGTTCGGGGTTAGGAGCGCAGTATTTT. Protein sequence: CSASSGLGAQYF.

The chain links TRBV5-1 to TRBJ2-7, with D possibly TRBD1 on 5 matching bases. Between the trimmed V and J ends, which lost 2 bases and 1 base, there was a span of 10 bases. Per germline, CDR1 SGHRS and CDR2 YFSETQ. This CDR3 is built from 14 residues. CDR3 residues: CASSLQDRSYEQYF. The CDR3 nucleotides read TGCGCCAGCAGCTTACAGGACCGGTCCTACGAGCAGTACTTC.

The V gene is TRBV24-1, the J gene TRBJ2-1; D tentatively reads TRBD1 or TRBD2 (5 bases each). Germline V gene sequence: CDR1 KGHDR, CDR2 SFDVKD. The CDR3 length is 14 residues. Trimming removed 5 bases from V and 8 bases from J, with 15 bases in between. Here the CDR3 reads CATSAGRGVDEQFF. CDR3 sequence (DNA): TGTGCCACCAGTGCGGGGAGAGGGGTCGATGAGCAGTTCTTC.

The V call is TRBV15, the J call TRBJ2-7; D possibly corresponds to TRBD1 (6 bases). Germline CDR1 is LNHNV and CDR2 is YYDKDF (reference sequence). The V gene lost 1 base and the J gene lost 2 bases, with 12 bases spanning the gap. This CDR3 has 15 residues. In DNA form, the CDR3 reads TGTGCCACCAGCAGAGTGGGGGCAGGGCCCTACGAGCAGTACTTC. It yields the protein CATSRVGAGPYEQYF.